Below are 5 T cell receptor beta chains sequenced from a single sample in a study of monozygotic twins with inflammatory bowel disease (dated by TCRdb to between 2019 and 2020). Preparation of the library involved 5' RACE. The listed sequencing device is Illumina HiSeq 2500. TCRdb reprocessed the reads and provides one entry for every CDR3 protein sequence; no DNA is given. This sample's listing comprises a few hundred thousand distinct CDR3 sequences. 2.6% of the sample lies in the top ten. The sequencing input was blood. Receptors originate from a human donor with ulcerative colitis or Crohn's disease, or a healthy co-twin of an affected twin (not recorded which).

This chain joins TRBV6-5 and TRBJ1-1. The CDR3 is 12 residues long. The germline V gene has CDR1 MNHEY and CDR2 SVGAGI. This CDR3 reads CASSNRGTEVFF.

The CDR3 protein is CASSSKQGRGSYEQYF. The V gene is TRBV6-1, the J gene TRBJ2-7; the TCRdb D gene call, TRBD1, has no DNA to confirm it. The germline V gene encodes CDR1 MNHNS and CDR2 SASEGT. This CDR3 region has 16 residues.

The chain recombines TRBV7-3 with TRBJ2-3; TCRdb's D gene call, TRBD1, goes unchecked for lack of DNA. The length of the CDR3 is 15 residues. Germline V lookup: CDR1 SGHTA, CDR2 FQGTGA. The CDR3 sequence: CASSFNKGAGDTQYF.

This rearrangement joins TRBV28 to TRBJ2-3; without DNA, the TCRdb call of TRBD1 cannot be checked. The germline V gene has CDR1 MDHEN and CDR2 SYDVKM. This CDR3 contains 16 residues. Here the CDR3 reads CASSPGPWSHTDTQYF.

The chain has TRBV4-2 and TRBJ1-4. This CDR3 has 18 amino acids. Germline V lookup: CDR1 LGHNA, CDR2 YNFKEQ. The CDR3 loop reads CASSQDDLWALGIEKLFF.